What follows are 11 T cell receptor delta chains derived from one specimen sequenced in a study of γδ T cells in repeated Plasmodium falciparum infection. TCRdb reran clone calling via CATT on the multiplex PCR reads. This table has 85,000 to 90,000 delta-chain clones, over 1.1% appearing once. Vgamma9/Vdelta2+ and Vdelta2-negative gammadelta T cells were flow-sorted from PBMC for bulk sequencing. Sequenced sample: gamma-delta T cells from blood. Receptors originate from a pool of human donors (malaria-infected and uninfected, not separated).

As regards this clone: This DNA's translation and the protein TCRdb lists, from a much larger clone, do not match at residue 5, likely due to a read error; the protein shown is translated from the DNA. The chain employs TRDV1 and TRDJ1; 8 bases agree with TRDD3. CDR1 is TSWWSYY and CDR2 is QGS in the germline V gene. The CDR3 is 15 residues long. V was clipped by 5 bases and J by 4 bases; unmatched bases: 9. CDR3 amino acids: CALGWYWGYSDKLIF. The CDR3, as DNA: TGTGCTCTTGGGTGGTACTGGGGATACAGCGATAAACTCATCTTT.

This clone appeared many times. TCRdb's entry gives the protein of a much larger clone, which mismatches this DNA's translation at residue 15, likely from a read error; the protein reported here is translated from the DNA. The rearrangement uses TRDV2 and TRDJ2; a weak D match, TRDD3 (6 bases). The DNA matches TRDJ1 better at its end, which makes the J call doubtful. CDR3 size: 16 residues. Looked up from germline, CDR1 is GEAIGNYY and CDR2 is EKD. This CDR3 reads CACDTKGEALTAQLIF. CDR3 coding DNA: TGTGCCTGTGACACGAAGGGGGAAGCTTTGACAGCACAACTCATCTTT.

About this clone itself: The TCRdb protein, from a much larger clone, departs from this DNA's translation at residue 4, likely by read error; the protein shown derives from the DNA. The genes are TRDV3 and TRDJ1; 9 bases fit TRDD3. Germline CDR1 TVYSNPD, CDR2 GDNSRS (reference sequence). The CDR3 runs 21 residues. V lost 3 bases to trimming and J lost 4 bases; unmatched junction nucleotides: 30. The CDR3: CALLKSPFYHWGRTNRDKLIF. Here the CDR3 DNA reads TGTGCCTTGCTCAAGTCCCCGTTCTACCACTGGGGGAGGACTAATCGCGATAAACTCATCTTT.

A note on this clone: TCRdb's protein for this DNA is that of a much larger clone and differs from the translation at residue 8, likely a read error; the protein shown is the DNA translation. The rearrangement links TRDV1 to TRDJ1; D ambiguous. Assignment of the J gene here rests on matching the DNA to germline, because TCRdb gives none. V was pared by 0 bases and J by 1 base, with 9 bases between. The CDR3 has 15 residues. Germline-derived CDR1 and CDR2 are TSWWSYY and QGS. CDR3 protein: CALGELSPTTDKLIF. CDR3 in DNA: TGTGCTCTTGGGGAACTGTCCCCAACCACCGATAAACTCATCTTT.

This clone turned up a few times. A far more abundant clone sits one base away, making this likely a read error. The same CDR3 also results from other DNA sequences found in this sample. The chain employs TRDV2 and TRDJ1; TRDD3 agrees at 10 bases. TCRdb records no J gene; here it was assigned by comparing the DNA to germline. Germline CDR1 GEAIGNYY, CDR2 EKD. V trimming: 4 bases; J trimming: 0 bases; junction bases outside the gene matches: 10. The CDR3 sequence is 17 residues long. CDR3 nucleotides: TGTGCCTGTGATACCGTCGGTACTGGGGGATACACCGATAAACTCATCTTT. Residues: CACDTVGTGGYTDKLIF.

This clone has more than one count but fewer than ten. The protein that TCRdb holds for this DNA derives from a much larger clone and differs from the translated DNA at residue 14, which likely indicates a read error; the protein shown here is translated from the DNA. The V gene is TRDV1, the J gene TRDJ1, with 8 bases fitting TRDD3. This CDR3 is built from 16 residues. Germline lookup yields CDR1 TSWWSYY and CDR2 QGS. For the CDR3, the DNA is TGTGCTCTTAGGAAATGGGGGATTTATGGCACCGATAAATTCATCTTT. Translating it yields CALRKWGIYGTDKFIF.

This clone has more than one count but fewer than ten. For this DNA, TCRdb reports the protein of a much larger clone, which diverges at residue 4, most likely from a read error; the protein presented here is translated directly from the DNA. The V and J genes are TRDV2 and TRDJ1; D might be TRDD3 (6 bases). Matching the DNA to germline supplied the J gene, which TCRdb does not give. CDR3 size: 20 residues. CDR1 and CDR2 (germline): GEAIGNYY, EKD. The CDR3 DNA follows: TGTGCCTGTAACACCGGCCCTACACGTACTGGGCCCCCCGGGACCGATAAACTCATCTTT. Translating gives CACNTGPTRTGPPGTDKLIF.

This clone was observed a handful of times. The TCRdb protein, from a much larger clone, departs from this DNA's translation at residue 12, likely by read error; the protein shown derives from the DNA. This chain uses TRDV2 with TRDJ1; 7 positions match TRDD3. As TCRdb names no J gene, one was assigned here on the basis of a DNA match to germline. The CDR3 extends over 18 amino acids. Germline CDR1 reads GEAIGNYY; CDR2 reads EKD. V shed 1 base, J shed 1 base, and the junction held 14 bases outside the gene matches. The CDR3 protein is CACDTLQRTGDPTDKLIF. For the CDR3, the DNA is TGTGCCTGTGACACTCTGCAAAGAACTGGGGACCCCACCGATAAACTCATCTTT.

This clone has just a few counts. The protein TCRdb gives is from a much larger clone and does not agree with this DNA's translation at residue 12, likely a read error; the protein shown here comes from the DNA. CDR3 loop: CASRLGSYTDKPIF. CDR3 coding DNA: TGTGCCTCTCGACTGGGGTCTTACACCGATAAACCCATCTTT. The chain has TRDV3 and TRDJ1; 7 nucleotides agree with TRDD3. The CDR3 covers 14 residues. Germline CDR1 TVYSNPD, CDR2 GDNSRS (reference sequence).

This clone was seen only a few times. The likely explanation is a read error, given a far larger clone one base away. This sample also contains other DNA sequences that code for the same CDR3. The chain carries TRDV2 and TRDJ1; D gene ambiguous. CDR3 size: 17 residues. Trimming shortened V by 3 bases and J by 3 bases, and 22 bases separated the two germline ends. CDR1 GEAIGNYY and CDR2 EKD come from the germline V gene. CDR3 coding DNA: TGTGCCTGTGACGCGCTAACTACTCTGCGCCCGGCCGATAAACTCATCTTT. Protein: CACDALTTLRPADKLIF.

Concerning this clone itself: This DNA translates differently at residue 3 from the TCRdb protein, which is that of a much larger clone; a read error is likely, and the protein shown is the DNA's own translation. The V call is TRDV1, the J call TRDJ3; D perhaps matches TRDD3 (6 bases). The J gene is absent in TCRdb and was assigned here via DNA matching to germline. This CDR3 has 19 residues. From germline, CDR1 is TSWWSYY and CDR2 QGS. The CDR3 coding sequence is TGTGCTCCTGGGGAAGGTCGGGGATCAGCTTTGATAGACACCCGACAGATGTTTTTC. Its protein is CAPGEGRGSALIDTRQMFF.